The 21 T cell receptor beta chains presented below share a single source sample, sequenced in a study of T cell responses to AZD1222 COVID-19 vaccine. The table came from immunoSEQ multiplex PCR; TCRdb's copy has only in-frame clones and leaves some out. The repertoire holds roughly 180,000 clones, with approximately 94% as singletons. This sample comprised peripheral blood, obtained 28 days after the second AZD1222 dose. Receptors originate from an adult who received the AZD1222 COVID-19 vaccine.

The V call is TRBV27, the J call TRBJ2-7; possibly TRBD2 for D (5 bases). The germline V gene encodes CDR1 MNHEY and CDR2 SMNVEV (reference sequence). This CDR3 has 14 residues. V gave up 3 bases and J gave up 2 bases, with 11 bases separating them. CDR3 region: CASSFGDKAYEQYF. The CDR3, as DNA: TGTGCCAGCAGTTTCGGGGATAAGGCCTACGAGCAGTACTTC.

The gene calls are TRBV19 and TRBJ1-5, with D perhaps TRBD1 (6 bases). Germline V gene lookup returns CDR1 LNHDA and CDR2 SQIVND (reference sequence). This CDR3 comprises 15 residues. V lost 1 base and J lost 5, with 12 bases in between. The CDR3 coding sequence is TGTGCCAGTAGTATAGTCCCGGGGGCGGATCAGCCCCAGCATTTT. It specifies CASSIVPGADQPQHF.

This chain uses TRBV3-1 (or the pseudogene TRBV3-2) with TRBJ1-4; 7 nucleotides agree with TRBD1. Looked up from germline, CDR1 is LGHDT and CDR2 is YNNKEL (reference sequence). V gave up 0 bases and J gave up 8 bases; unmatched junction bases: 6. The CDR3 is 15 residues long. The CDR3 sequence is CASSQDSTGSEKLFF. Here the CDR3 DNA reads TGTGCCAGCAGCCAAGACTCGACAGGGAGCGAAAAACTGTTTTTT.

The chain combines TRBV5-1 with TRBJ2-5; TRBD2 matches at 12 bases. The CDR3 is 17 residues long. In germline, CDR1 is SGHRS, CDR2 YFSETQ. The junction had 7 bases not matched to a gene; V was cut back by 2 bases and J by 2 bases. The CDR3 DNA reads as TGCGCCAGCAGCTTTTCTTGGCTAGCGGGGGGGCAAGAGACCCAGTACTTC. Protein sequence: CASSFSWLAGGQETQYF.

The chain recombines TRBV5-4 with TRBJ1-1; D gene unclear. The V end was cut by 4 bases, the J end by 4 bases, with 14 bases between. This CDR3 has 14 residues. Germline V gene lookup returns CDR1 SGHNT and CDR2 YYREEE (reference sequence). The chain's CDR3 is CASSPEAQFTEAFF. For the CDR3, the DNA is TGTGCCAGCAGCCCCGAGGCCCAGTTCACTGAAGCTTTCTTT.

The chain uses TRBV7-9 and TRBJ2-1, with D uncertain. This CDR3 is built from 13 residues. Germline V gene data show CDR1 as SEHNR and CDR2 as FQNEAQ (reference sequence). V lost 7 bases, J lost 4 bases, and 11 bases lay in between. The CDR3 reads CASTKVGYNEQFF. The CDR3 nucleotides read TGTGCCAGCACTAAAGTCGGGTACAATGAGCAGTTCTTC.

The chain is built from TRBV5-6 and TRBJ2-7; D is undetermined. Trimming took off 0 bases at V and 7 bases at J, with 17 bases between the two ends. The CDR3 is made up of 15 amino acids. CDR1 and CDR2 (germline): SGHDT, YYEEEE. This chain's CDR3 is CASSLGLTPLREQYF. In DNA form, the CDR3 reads TGTGCCAGCAGCTTGGGTCTGACTCCCTTGAGAGAGCAGTACTTC.

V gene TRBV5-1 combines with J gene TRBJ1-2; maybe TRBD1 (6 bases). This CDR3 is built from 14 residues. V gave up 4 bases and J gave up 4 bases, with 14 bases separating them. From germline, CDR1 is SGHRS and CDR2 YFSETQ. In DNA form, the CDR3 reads TGCGCCAGCAGCAGGGGGACTCCCAGCTATGGCTACACCTTC. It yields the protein CASSRGTPSYGYTF. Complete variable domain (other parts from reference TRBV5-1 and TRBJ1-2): KAGVTQTPRYLIKTRGQQVTLSCSPISGHRSVSWYQQTPGQGLQFLFEYFSETQRNKGNFPGRFSGRQFSNSRSEMNVSTLELGDSALYLCASSRGTPSYGYTFGSGTRLTVV.

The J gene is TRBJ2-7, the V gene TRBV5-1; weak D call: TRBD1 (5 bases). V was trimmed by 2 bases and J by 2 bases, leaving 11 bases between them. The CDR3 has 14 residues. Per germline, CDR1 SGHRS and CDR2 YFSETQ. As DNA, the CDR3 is TGCGCCAGCAGCTTTTCAGGGCCGACCTACGAGCAGTACTTC. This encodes CASSFSGPTYEQYF. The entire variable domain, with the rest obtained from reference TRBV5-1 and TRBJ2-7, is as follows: KAGVTQTPRYLIKTRGQQVTLSCSPISGHRSVSWYQQTPGQGLQFLFEYFSETQRNKGNFPGRFSGRQFSNSRSEMNVSTLELGDSALYLCASSFSGPTYEQYFGPGTRLTVT.

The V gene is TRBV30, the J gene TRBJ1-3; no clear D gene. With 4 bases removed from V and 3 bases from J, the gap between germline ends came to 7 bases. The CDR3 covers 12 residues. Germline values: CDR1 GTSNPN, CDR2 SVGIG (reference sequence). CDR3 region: CAWTAHGNTIYF. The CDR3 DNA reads TGTGCCTGGACGGCTCATGGAAACACCATATATTTT.

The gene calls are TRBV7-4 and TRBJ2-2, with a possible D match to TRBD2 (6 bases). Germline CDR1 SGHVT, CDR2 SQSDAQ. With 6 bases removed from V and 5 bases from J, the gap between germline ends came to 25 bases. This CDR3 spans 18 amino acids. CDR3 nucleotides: TGTGCCAGCAGTGGTCTAAGGCGGGGTTCCAAAAGGACCGGGGAGCTGTTTTTT. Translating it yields CASSGLRRGSKRTGELFF.

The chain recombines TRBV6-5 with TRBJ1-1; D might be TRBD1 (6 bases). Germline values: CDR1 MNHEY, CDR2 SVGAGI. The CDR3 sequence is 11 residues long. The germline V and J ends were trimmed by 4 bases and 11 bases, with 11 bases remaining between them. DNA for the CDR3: TGTGCCAGCAGTTCCCGGGGGCGGGCTTTCTTT. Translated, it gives CASSSRGRAFF.

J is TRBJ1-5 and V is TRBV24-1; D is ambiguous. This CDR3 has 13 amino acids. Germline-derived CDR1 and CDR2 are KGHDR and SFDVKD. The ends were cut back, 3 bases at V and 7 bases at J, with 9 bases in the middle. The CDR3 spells CATSDTGGQPQHF. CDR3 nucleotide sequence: TGTGCCACCAGTGATACGGGAGGCCAGCCCCAGCATTTT.

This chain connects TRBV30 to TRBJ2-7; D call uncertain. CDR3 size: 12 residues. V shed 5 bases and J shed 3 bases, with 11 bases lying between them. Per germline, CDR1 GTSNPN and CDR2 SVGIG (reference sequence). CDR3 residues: CAWALGFYEQYF. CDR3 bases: TGTGCCTGGGCCCTAGGGTTCTACGAGCAGTACTTC.

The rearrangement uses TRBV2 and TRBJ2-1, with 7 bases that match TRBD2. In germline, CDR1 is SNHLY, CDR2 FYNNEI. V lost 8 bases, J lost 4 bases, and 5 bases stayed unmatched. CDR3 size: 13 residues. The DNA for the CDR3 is TGTGCCAGCTGTCCTAGCGGATACAATGAGCAGTTCTTC. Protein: CASCPSGYNEQFF.

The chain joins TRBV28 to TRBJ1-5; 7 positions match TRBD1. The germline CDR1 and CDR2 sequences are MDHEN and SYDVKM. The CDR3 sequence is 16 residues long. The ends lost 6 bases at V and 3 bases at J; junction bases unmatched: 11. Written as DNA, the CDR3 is TGTGCCAGCAGCATACCCGGGACAGAAAACAATCAGCCCCAGCATTTT. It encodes CASSIPGTENNQPQHF.

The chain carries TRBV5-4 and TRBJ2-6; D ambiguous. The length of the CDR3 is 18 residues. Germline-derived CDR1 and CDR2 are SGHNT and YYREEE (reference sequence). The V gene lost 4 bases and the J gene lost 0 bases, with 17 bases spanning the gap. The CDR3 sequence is CASSRKDLRNSGANVLTF. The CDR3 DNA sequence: TGTGCCAGCAGCAGGAAGGACCTCCGGAACTCTGGGGCCAACGTCCTGACTTTC.

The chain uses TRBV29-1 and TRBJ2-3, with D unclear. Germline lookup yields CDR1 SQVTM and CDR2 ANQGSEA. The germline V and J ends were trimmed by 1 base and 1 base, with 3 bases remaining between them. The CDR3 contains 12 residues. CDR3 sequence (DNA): TGCAGCGTTGAAGTGGGCACAGATACGCAGTATTTT. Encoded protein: CSVEVGTDTQYF.

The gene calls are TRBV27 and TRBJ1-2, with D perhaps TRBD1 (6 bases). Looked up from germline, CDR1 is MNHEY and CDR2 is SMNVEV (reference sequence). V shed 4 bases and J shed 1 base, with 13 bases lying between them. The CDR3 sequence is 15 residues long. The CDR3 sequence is CASSSGQYINYGYTF. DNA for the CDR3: TGTGCCAGCAGTTCTGGACAGTATATTAACTATGGCTACACCTTC.

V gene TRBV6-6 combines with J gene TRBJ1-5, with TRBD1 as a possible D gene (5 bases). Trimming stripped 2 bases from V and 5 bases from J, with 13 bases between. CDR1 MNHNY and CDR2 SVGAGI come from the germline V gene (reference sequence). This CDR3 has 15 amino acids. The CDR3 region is CASSYGQGLDQPQHF. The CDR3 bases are TGTGCCAGCAGTTACGGCCAGGGCTTGGATCAGCCCCAGCATTTT.

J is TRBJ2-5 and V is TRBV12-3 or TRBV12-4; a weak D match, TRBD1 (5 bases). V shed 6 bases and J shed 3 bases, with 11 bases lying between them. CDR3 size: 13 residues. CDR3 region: CASSTLREETQYF. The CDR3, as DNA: TGTGCCAGCAGCACCCTCAGGGAAGAGACCCAGTACTTC.